Listed below are T cell receptor beta chains from one sample, sequenced in a study of shared clonotypes between healthy human individuals. Assay: immunoSEQ multiplex PCR; the TCRdb copy retains only in-frame clones and omits some. The sample lists approximately 350,000 clones, approximately 74% occurring once. What was sequenced was memory CD4+ T cells sorted from blood. The receptors were gathered from a man aged 25 to 40 in good health. Both conserved end residues are part of each CDR3. D genes are given only for firm matches. Clone size is stated in some rows and not others, as once, few, many or a class when expanded.

J	size	V	D	length	CDR3	DNA
TRBJ2-1	few	TRBV5-1	TRBD2	15	CASSFLPSGNNEQFF	TGCGCCAGCAGCTTCCTGCCTAGCGGTAACAATGAGCAGTTCTTC
TRBJ2-3	.	TRBV5-1	TRBD1	17	CASSFPLTGEGTDTQYF	TGCGCCAGCAGCTTCCCCCTGACAGGGGAGGGCACAGATACGCAGTATTTT
TRBJ1-5	.	TRBV27	.	14	CASSLGIGNQPQHF	TGTGCCAGCAGTTTGGGTATTGGCAATCAGCCCCAGCATTTT
TRBJ2-3	once	TRBV5-1	TRBD2	15	CASSLEGLASDTQYF	TGCGCCAGCAGCTTGGAGGGACTAGCATCAGATACGCAGTATTTT
TRBJ2-1	.	TRBV5-4	.	15	CASSLVGPSYNEQFF	TGTGCCAGCAGCTTGGTGGGCCCTTCCTACAATGAGCAGTTCTTC
TRBJ2-7	.	TRBV19	TRBD1	18	CASSRLELSGTGSSEQYF	TGTGCCAGTAGTAGACTAGAATTATCCGGGACAGGATCCTCCGAGCAGTACTTC
TRBJ2-1	.	TRBV6-5	.	15	CASSYASGVYNEQFF	TGTGCCAGCAGTTACGCGTCGGGGGTCTACAATGAGCAGTTCTTC
TRBJ2-2	.	TRBV6-6	.	12	CASSPATGELFF	TGTGCCAGCAGCCCGGCGACCGGGGAGCTGTTTTTT
TRBJ2-1	.	TRBV27	TRBD2	20	CASRKTSGRDIPSSYNEQFF	TGTGCCAGCAGAAAGACTAGCGGGAGGGATATACCAAGCTCCTACAATGAGCAGTTCTTC
TRBJ2-2	.	TRBV2	TRBD2	15	CASPAGTMNTGELFF	TGTGCCAGCCCGGCCGGGACTATGAACACCGGGGAGCTGTTTTTT
TRBJ2-2	.	TRBV11-2	.	14	CASSLVRYTGELFF	TGTGCCAGCAGCTTAGTTAGGTACACCGGGGAGCTGTTTTTT
TRBJ2-1	.	TRBV9	.	14	CASTSRGGNNEQFF	TGTGCCAGCACCAGTAGGGGGGGGAACAATGAGCAGTTCTTC
TRBJ2-1	many	TRBV5-1	TRBD2	16	CASSESLGLALNEQFF	TGCGCCAGCAGCGAATCCTTAGGACTAGCGCTCAATGAGCAGTTCTTC
TRBJ1-1	.	TRBV6-1	.	14	CASSEGGRSTEAFF	TGTGCCAGCAGTGAAGGGGGCAGGTCCACTGAAGCTTTCTTT
TRBJ1-2	.	TRBV4-1	.	15	CASSPGDSGSRGYTF	TGCGCCAGCAGCCCAGGTGACAGCGGATCTCGGGGCTACACCTTC
TRBJ1-2	.	TRBV6-1	.	17	CASSGAAGTNIFYGYTF	TGTGCCAGCAGTGGGGCGGCAGGCACCAATATATTCTATGGCTACACCTTC
TRBJ1-3	.	TRBV27	TRBD1	16	CASRLRGTGAGNTIYF	TGTGCCAGCAGACTACGAGGGACAGGGGCTGGAAACACCATATATTTT
TRBJ1-2	.	TRBV7-9	.	12	CASSFNRAGYTF	TGTGCCAGCAGCTTCAACAGGGCTGGCTACACCTTC
TRBJ2-7	once	TRBV30	.	14	CAWSVPSGFGEQYF	TGTGCCTGGAGTGTACCATCAGGGTTTGGCGAGCAGTACTTC
TRBJ2-7	.	TRBV7-7	.	12	CASSPLTYEQYF	TGTGCTAGCAGCCCCCTTACGTACGAGCAGTACTTC
TRBJ1-2	.	TRBV6-1	TRBD1	14	CASSAPGQMYGYTF	TGTGCCAGCAGTGCCCCGGGACAGATGTACGGCTACACCTTC
TRBJ2-7	few	TRBV4-2	TRBD2	15	CASSQVASGNYEQYF	TGTGCCAGCAGCCAAGTGGCTAGCGGGAATTACGAGCAGTACTTC
TRBJ2-7	.	TRBV29-1	.	12	CSVDGPSDEQYF	TGCAGCGTTGATGGCCCTTCGGACGAGCAGTACTTC
TRBJ2-1	.	TRBV5-1	.	14	CASSFRDNYNEQFF	TGCGCCAGCAGCTTCCGGGACAATTACAATGAGCAGTTCTTC
TRBJ2-5	.	TRBV5-1	TRBD1	15	CASSLEDRGRGTQYF	TGCGCCAGCAGCTTGGAGGACAGGGGAAGGGGGACCCAGTACTTC
TRBJ2-5	.	TRBV5-1	.	14	CASSLRASQETQYF	TGCGCCAGCAGCTTAAGGGCTAGTCAAGAGACCCAGTACTTC
TRBJ2-1	.	TRBV7-3	.	15	CASSLRGQNYNEQFF	TGTGCCAGCAGCTTACGTGGACAGAATTACAATGAGCAGTTCTTC
TRBJ2-3	.	TRBV5-1	.	14	CASSFLESTDTQYF	TGCGCCAGCAGCTTCCTAGAAAGCACAGATACGCAGTATTTT
TRBJ1-1	once	TRBV19	.	13	CASTPSVWAEAFF	TGTGCCAGTACCCCGAGTGTGTGGGCAGAAGCTTTCTTT
TRBJ1-1	once	TRBV9	.	15	CASSVAGFLNTEAFF	TGTGCCAGCAGCGTAGCTGGGTTCCTGAACACTGAAGCTTTCTTT
TRBJ2-5	.	TRBV28	TRBD1	13	CASRSGQGGTQYF	TGTGCCAGCAGATCGGGACAGGGAGGGACCCAGTACTTC
TRBJ1-4	.	TRBV19	.	15	CASSPGGGPNEKLFF	TGTGCCAGTAGTCCAGGCGGTGGCCCCAATGAAAAACTGTTTTTT
TRBJ1-5	.	TRBV19	.	11	CSRRINQPQHF	TGTTCACGACGAATAAATCAGCCCCAGCATTTT
TRBJ1-5	.	TRBV19	TRBD1	15	CASSGQVHGNQPQHF	TGTGCCAGTTCCGGACAGGTCCACGGCAATCAGCCCCAGCATTTT
TRBJ2-5	few	TRBV7-2	.	13	CASRLGPGETQYF	TGTGCCAGCAGGTTGGGGCCGGGGGAGACCCAGTACTTC
TRBJ2-5	once	TRBV28	TRBD2	14	CASSLQREIGTQYF	TGTGCCAGCAGTTTGCAGCGGGAGATCGGGACCCAGTACTTC
TRBJ2-1	once	TRBV5-6	.	17	CASSLGTRRFSYNEQFF	TGTGCCAGCAGTTTGGGTACCAGGCGTTTCTCCTACAATGAGCAGTTCTTC
TRBJ2-2	few	TRBV27	.	13	CASSQLNTGELFF	TGTGCCAGCAGTCAGTTGAACACCGGGGAGCTGTTTTTT
TRBJ1-5	.	TRBV28	.	15	CASRKGGQQNQPQHF	TGTGCCAGCAGGAAAGGGGGACAACAGAATCAGCCCCAGCATTTT
TRBJ2-7	.	TRBV19	TRBD1	16	CASSTHLNRGQYEQYF	TGTGCCAGTAGTACCCATCTTAACAGGGGGCAATACGAGCAGTACTTC
TRBJ1-2	.	TRBV5-4	TRBD1	17	CASSLAGTGGSIHGYTF	TGTGCCAGCAGCTTAGCCGGGACAGGGGGCTCGATTCATGGCTACACCTTC
TRBJ2-2	.	TRBV11-2	.	14	CASTYREGTGELFF	TGTGCCAGCACCTACAGGGAAGGCACCGGGGAGCTGTTTTTT
TRBJ2-1	.	TRBV29-1	.	12	CSAPTSYNEQFF	TGCAGCGCTCCTACTAGTTACAATGAGCAGTTCTTC
TRBJ1-1	many	TRBV6-1	.	12	CASRGTQTEAFF	TGTGCCAGCAGAGGGACTCAGACTGAAGCTTTCTTT
TRBJ2-5	few	TRBV7-6	TRBD1	16	CASSLTGARGEETQYF	TGTGCCAGCAGCTTAACAGGGGCAAGGGGAGAAGAGACCCAGTACTTC
TRBJ1-1	.	TRBV19	TRBD1	14	CASSIGTGGTEAFF	TGTGCCAGTAGTATAGGGACAGGGGGAACTGAAGCTTTCTTT
TRBJ2-5	once	TRBV28	.	12	CASSLVRETQYF	TGTGCCAGCAGTTTAGTCAGAGAGACCCAGTACTTC
TRBJ1-2	.	TRBV7-2	TRBD1	17	CASTLDRGREGVYGYTF	TGTGCCAGCACCCTTGACAGGGGGCGAGAGGGGGTTTATGGCTACACCTTC
TRBJ2-3	.	TRBV5-1	.	15	CASSLSGQSTDTQYF	TGCGCCAGCAGCTTGTCGGGCCAAAGCACAGATACGCAGTATTTT
TRBJ1-2	few	TRBV2	.	13	CASSEDRVYGYTF	TGTGCCAGCAGTGAAGACAGGGTGTACGGCTACACCTTC
TRBJ2-7	.	TRBV29-1	.	12	CSVGRVGYEQYF	TGCAGCGTTGGCAGGGTGGGGTACGAGCAGTACTTC
TRBJ1-1	.	TRBV28	TRBD1	14	CASTRQGTNTEAFF	TGTGCCAGCACCCGACAGGGGACGAACACTGAAGCTTTCTTT
TRBJ1-2	few	TRBV5-1	.	15	CASSLVSGLGYGYTF	TGCGCCAGCAGCTTGGTTTCAGGCCTGGGGTATGGCTACACCTTC
TRBJ2-5	many	TRBV9	TRBD2	15	CASSIAGSRQETQYF	TGTGCCAGCAGCATAGCGGGAAGTCGACAAGAGACCCAGTACTTC
TRBJ2-7	.	TRBV18	TRBD1	12	CASSPTGDEQYF	TGTGCCAGCTCACCGACAGGGGACGAGCAGTACTTC
TRBJ2-3	few	TRBV28	.	13	CASSLFGTDTQYF	TGTGCCAGCAGTTTATTCGGGACTGATACGCAGTATTTT
TRBJ1-5	.	TRBV10-3	TRBD1	15	CAISGGQGSVQPQHF	TGTGCCATCAGCGGAGGACAGGGTAGTGTTCAGCCCCAGCATTTT
TRBJ2-1	.	TRBV5-1	.	14	CASSTRLPGTEQFF	TGCGCCAGCAGCACAAGATTACCCGGGACTGAGCAGTTCTTC
TRBJ1-5	.	TRBV11-2	.	13	CASSRTPNQPQHF	TGTGCCAGCAGCCGGACACCTAATCAGCCCCAGCATTTT